This T cell receptor (beta chain) was retrieved from a study of PD-L1 blockade in urothelial cancer. Time point: pretreatment peripheral blood. Clones were read by immunoSEQ multiplex PCR, and TCRdb kept only the in-frame ones, dropping some. The sample has some 38,000 clones, around four fifths seen once; the top ten hold around 15%. Germline CDR1 is SGHAT and CDR2 is FQNNGV. This CDR3 is built from 17 residues. The junction had 11 bases not matched to a gene; V was cut back by 5 bases and J by 4 bases. The material sequenced was PBMCs, taken around atezolizumab (anti-PD-L1) treatment. The receptor's source is a man older than 75 with urothelial cancer. J is TRBJ2-3 and V is TRBV11-2; TRBD2 agrees at 11 bases. The CDR3 protein is CASSATLLAGAPDTQYF. CDR3 sequence (DNA): TGTGCCAGCAGCGCCACCCTACTAGCGGGAGCCCCAGATACGCAGTATTTT.